These T cell receptor beta chains were read from a single sample in a study of blood T cell repertoires in COVID-19. Data came from immunoSEQ multiplex PCR; TCRdb stores just in-frame clones and leaves some out. Here the sample spans 100,000 or so clones, 81% being singletons. The source material was peripheral blood. These receptors originate from a human donor in a cohort sampled during active COVID-19. Both conserved end residues are part of each CDR3. Each record gives: J gene, V gene, CDR3 protein.

j_call: TRBJ1-1; v_call: TRBV5-4; cdr3_aa: CASSLAMEGMAFF
j_call: TRBJ1-1; v_call: TRBV6-5; cdr3_aa: CASMTGEVNTEAFF
j_call: TRBJ1-2; v_call: TRBV3-1/TRBV3-2; cdr3_aa: CASSQGVGDNYGYTF
j_call: TRBJ2-7; v_call: TRBV6-2/TRBV6-3; cdr3_aa: CASSRPRLEQYF
j_call: TRBJ2-2; v_call: TRBV3-1/TRBV3-2; cdr3_aa: CASSRRPGQKNTGELFF
j_call: TRBJ1-1; v_call: TRBV4-3; cdr3_aa: CASSQDTAYRNTEAFF
j_call: TRBJ2-7; v_call: TRBV28; cdr3_aa: CASSAGTGSYEQYF
j_call: TRBJ2-5; v_call: TRBV18; cdr3_aa: CASSPSPGAGETQYF
j_call: TRBJ1-1; v_call: TRBV4-1; cdr3_aa: CASSQESRQGWRRTEAFF
j_call: TRBJ1-2; v_call: TRBV6-5; cdr3_aa: CASSKDRANYGYTF
j_call: TRBJ2-3; v_call: TRBV7-3; cdr3_aa: CASSLSGVGMDTQYF
j_call: TRBJ2-6; v_call: TRBV7-9; cdr3_aa: CASSEDFQSGANVLTF
j_call: TRBJ2-6; v_call: TRBV6-2/TRBV6-3; cdr3_aa: CASSLTRTGANVLTF
j_call: TRBJ2-7; v_call: TRBV10-3; cdr3_aa: CAINLGRDNSEQYF
j_call: TRBJ2-7; v_call: TRBV12-3/TRBV12-4; cdr3_aa: CASSLTTVSEQYF